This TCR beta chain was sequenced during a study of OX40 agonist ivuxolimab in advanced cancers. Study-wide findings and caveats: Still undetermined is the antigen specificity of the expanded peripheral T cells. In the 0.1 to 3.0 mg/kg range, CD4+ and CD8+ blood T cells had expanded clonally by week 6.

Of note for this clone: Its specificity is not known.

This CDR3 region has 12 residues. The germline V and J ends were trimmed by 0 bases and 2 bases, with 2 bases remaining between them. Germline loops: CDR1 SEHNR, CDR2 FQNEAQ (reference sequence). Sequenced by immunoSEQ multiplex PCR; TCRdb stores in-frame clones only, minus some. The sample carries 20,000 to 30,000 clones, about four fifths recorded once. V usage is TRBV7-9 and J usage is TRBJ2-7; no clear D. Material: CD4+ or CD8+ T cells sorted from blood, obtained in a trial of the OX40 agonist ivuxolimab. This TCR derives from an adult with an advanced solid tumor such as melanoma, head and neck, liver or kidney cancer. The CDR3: CASSLAPYEQYF. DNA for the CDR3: TGTGCCAGCAGCTTAGCCCCCTACGAGCAGTACTTC.